The table lists the clone carrying this TCR beta chain with many counts. The antigen is unknown. Trimming took 2 bases from V and 4 from J, leaving 6 bases between them. The CDR3 runs 13 residues. Germline V gene lookup returns CDR1 MDHEN and CDR2 SYDVKM. The data derive from a study of T cells in Graves' hyperthyroidism and ophthalmopathy. General study points: With a median lead of approximately 6 months before onset, the model predicted ophthalmopathy. Most clonotypes that expanded in the thyroid above 0.001 also showed up in blood.

Newly diagnosed hyperthyroidism patients aged 18 to 65 years had disease lasting under 2 months. Uncontrolled infection, other autoimmune disease, pregnancy and lactation each barred patients from inclusion. TCR beta CDR3 sequences were amplified from RNA transcripts. The HTBI primer set was used in a first-round RT-PCR of the TCR CDR3. TCRdb passed the multiplex PCR reads through MiXCR, listing each CDR3 protein once. Of some 300,000 distinct CDR3 sequences in the sample, roughly an eighth were seen once. The chain is built from TRBV28 and TRBJ1-5; D gene unclear. Sequencing used blood. This TCR derives from a woman in her forties with Graves' hyperthyroidism. For the CDR3, the DNA is TGTGCCAGCAGTTTAATTGGGAATCAGCCCCAGCATTTT. Amino acids: CASSLIGNQPQHF. The variable domain in full, with the rest retrieved from reference TRBV28 and TRBJ1-5, is DVKVTQSSRYLVKRTGEKVFLECVQDMDHENMFWYRQDPGLGLRLIYFSYDVKMKEKGDIPEGYSVSREKKERFSLILESASTNQTSMYLCASSLIGNQPQHFGDGTRLSIL.